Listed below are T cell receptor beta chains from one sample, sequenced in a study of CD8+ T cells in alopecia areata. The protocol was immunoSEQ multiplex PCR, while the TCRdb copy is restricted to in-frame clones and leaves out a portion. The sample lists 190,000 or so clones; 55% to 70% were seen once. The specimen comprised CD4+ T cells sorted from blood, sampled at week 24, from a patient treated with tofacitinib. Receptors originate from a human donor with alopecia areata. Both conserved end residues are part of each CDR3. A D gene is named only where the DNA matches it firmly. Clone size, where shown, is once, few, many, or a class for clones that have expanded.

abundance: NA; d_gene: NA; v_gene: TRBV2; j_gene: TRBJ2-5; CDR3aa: CASSRDPGEETQYF; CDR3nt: TGTGCCAGCAGTAGGGACCCCGGGGAAGAGACCCAGTACTTC
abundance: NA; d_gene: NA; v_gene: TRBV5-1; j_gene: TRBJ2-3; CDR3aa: CASSFGADTQYF; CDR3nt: TGCGCCAGCAGCTTCGGGGCAGATACGCAGTATTTT
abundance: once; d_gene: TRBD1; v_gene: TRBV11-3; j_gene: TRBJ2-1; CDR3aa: CASSSDRGRYNEQFF; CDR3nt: TGTGCCAGCAGCTCGGACAGGGGGCGTTACAATGAGCAGTTCTTC
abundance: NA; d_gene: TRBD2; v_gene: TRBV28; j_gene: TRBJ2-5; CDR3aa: CASSLRLAGGETQYF; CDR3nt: TGTGCCAGCAGTTTGAGACTAGCGGGAGGCGAGACCCAGTACTTC
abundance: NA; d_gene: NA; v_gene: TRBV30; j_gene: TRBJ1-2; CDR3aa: CAWAIGEFYGYTF; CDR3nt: TGTGCCTGGGCCATAGGGGAATTCTATGGCTACACCTTC
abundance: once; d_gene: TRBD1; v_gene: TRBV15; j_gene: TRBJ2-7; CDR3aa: CATSRGLFGTGEQYF; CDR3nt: TGTGCCACCAGCAGAGGACTTTTCGGGACAGGGGAGCAGTACTTC
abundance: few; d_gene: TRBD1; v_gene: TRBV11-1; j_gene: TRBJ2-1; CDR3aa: CASSPTGTGHYNEQFF; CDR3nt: TGTGCCAGCAGCCCTACCGGGACAGGGCACTACAATGAGCAGTTCTTC
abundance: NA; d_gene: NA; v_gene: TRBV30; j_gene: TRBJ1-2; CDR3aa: CAWDPGLPLYGYTF; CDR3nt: TGTGCCTGGGACCCTGGTCTCCCTCTCTATGGCTACACCTTC
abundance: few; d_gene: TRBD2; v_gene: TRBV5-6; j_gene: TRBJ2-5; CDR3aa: CASSLILREGPSGETQYF; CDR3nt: TGTGCCAGCAGCTTGATCCTCCGGGAGGGCCCGTCGGGGGAGACCCAGTACTTC
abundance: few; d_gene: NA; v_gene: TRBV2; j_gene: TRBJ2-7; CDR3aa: CASSVQGEEQYF; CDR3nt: TGTGCCAGCAGTGTACAGGGAGAGGAGCAGTACTTC
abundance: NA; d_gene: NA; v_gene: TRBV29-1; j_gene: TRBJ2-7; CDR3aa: CSVTGQVPYEQYF; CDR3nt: TGCAGCGTTACGGGGCAGGTGCCTTACGAGCAGTACTTC
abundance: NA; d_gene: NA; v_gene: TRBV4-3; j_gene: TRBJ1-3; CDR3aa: CASSQDLQGFGNTIYF; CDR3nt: TGCGCCAGCAGCCAAGATCTTCAGGGGTTTGGAAACACCATATATTTT
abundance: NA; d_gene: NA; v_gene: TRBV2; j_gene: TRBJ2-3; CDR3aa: CASSVYRSADTQYF; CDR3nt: TGTGCCAGCAGTGTCTATAGATCTGCAGATACGCAGTATTTT
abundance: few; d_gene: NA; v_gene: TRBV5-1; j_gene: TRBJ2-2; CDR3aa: CASSLAGNPTGELFF; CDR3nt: TGCGCCAGCAGCTTGGCTGGGAACCCCACCGGGGAGCTGTTTTTT
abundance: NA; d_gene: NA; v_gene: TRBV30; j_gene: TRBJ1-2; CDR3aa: CAWSVDSYGYTF; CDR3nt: TGTGCCTGGAGTGTGGACAGCTATGGCTACACCTTC
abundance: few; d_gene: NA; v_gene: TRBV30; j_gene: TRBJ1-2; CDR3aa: CACPKQGIGYGYTF; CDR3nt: TGTGCCTGCCCAAAACAGGGTATCGGCTATGGCTACACCTTC
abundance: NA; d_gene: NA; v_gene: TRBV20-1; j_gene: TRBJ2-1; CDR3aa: CSAVGNEQFF; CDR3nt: TGCAGTGCTGTCGGCAATGAGCAGTTCTTC
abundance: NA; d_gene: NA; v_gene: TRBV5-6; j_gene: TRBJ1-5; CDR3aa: CASSLFADQPQHF; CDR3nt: TGTGCCAGCAGCTTGTTTGCCGATCAGCCCCAGCATTTT
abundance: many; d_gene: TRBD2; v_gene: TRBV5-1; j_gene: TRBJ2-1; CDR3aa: CASSLERREGRQNEQFF; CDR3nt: TGCGCCAGCAGCTTGGAGAGGCGGGAGGGCCGTCAAAATGAGCAGTTCTTC
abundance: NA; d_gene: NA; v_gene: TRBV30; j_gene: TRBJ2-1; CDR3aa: CAWSSSNEQFF; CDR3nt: TGTGCCTGGAGTTCTAGCAATGAGCAGTTCTTC
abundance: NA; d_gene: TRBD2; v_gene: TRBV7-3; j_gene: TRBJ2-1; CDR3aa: CASSLFGGLASLEQFF; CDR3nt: TGTGCCAGCAGCTTATTTGGAGGACTAGCGTCGTTGGAGCAGTTCTTC
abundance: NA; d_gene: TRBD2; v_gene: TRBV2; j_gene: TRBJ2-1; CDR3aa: CASSPRLAAYNEQFF; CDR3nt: TGTGCCAGCAGCCCTCGACTAGCGGCTTACAATGAGCAGTTCTTC
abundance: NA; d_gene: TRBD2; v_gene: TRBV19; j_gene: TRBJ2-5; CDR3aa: CASSMRLAGGPRVETQYF; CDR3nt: TGTGCCAGTAGTATGAGACTAGCGGGAGGGCCGAGGGTGGAGACCCAGTACTTC
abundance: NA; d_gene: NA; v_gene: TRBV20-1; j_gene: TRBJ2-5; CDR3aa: CSASGGETQYF; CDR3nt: TGCAGTGCTAGTGGTGGTGAGACCCAGTACTTC
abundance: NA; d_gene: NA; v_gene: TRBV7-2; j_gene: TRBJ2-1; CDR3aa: CASSLESAGGEQFF; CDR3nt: TGTGCCAGCAGCTTAGAGTCAGCTGGCGGGGAGCAGTTCTTC
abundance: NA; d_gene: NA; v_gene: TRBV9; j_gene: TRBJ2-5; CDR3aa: CASSVVGRGREAETQYF; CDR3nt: TGTGCCAGCAGCGTAGTTGGCAGAGGCAGGGAGGCAGAGACCCAGTACTTC
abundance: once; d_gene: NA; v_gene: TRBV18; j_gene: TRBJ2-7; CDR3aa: CASSSTDSYEQYF; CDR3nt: TGTGCCAGCTCCTCCACGGACTCCTACGAGCAGTACTTC
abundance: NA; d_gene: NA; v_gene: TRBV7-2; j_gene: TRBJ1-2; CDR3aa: CASSLDWDRGYTF; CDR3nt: TGTGCCAGCAGCTTAGATTGGGATCGGGGCTACACCTTC
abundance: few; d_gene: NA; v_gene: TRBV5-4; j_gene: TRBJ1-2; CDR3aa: CASSSDYGYTF; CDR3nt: TGTGCCAGCAGCTCGGATTATGGCTACACCTTC
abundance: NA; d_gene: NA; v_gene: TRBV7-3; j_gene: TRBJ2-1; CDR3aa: CASSPRPGSGVEQFF; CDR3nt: TGTGCCAGCAGCCCCCGGCCGGGGTCCGGGGTTGAGCAGTTCTTC
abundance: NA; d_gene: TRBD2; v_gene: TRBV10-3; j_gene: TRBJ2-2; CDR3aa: CAISDIPSGGYTGELFF; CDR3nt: TGTGCCATCAGTGATATACCTAGCGGGGGGTACACCGGGGAGCTGTTTTTT
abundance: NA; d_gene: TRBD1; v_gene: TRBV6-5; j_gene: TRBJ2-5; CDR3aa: CASSYSNRGWETQYF; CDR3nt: TGTGCCAGCAGTTACTCAAACAGGGGCTGGGAGACCCAGTACTTC
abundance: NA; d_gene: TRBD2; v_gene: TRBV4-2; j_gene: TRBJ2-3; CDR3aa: CASSQTAGSTDTQYF; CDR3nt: TGTGCCAGCAGCCAAACAGCGGGATCCACAGATACGCAGTATTTT
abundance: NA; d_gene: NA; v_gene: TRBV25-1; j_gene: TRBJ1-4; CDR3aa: CASSEYRGLNEKLFF; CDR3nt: TGTGCCAGCAGTGAATACAGGGGATTAAACGAAAAACTGTTTTTT